These T cell receptor beta chains were read from a single sample in a study of T-cell reconstitution after alpha-beta-depleted transplantation in children. TCRdb redid the calling of the PCR reads with MiXCR, one entry per CDR3 protein. This sample yields 200,000 or so distinct CDR3 sequences, of which around 7% are seen a single time; about 5.5% belongs to the top ten. Source: PBMCs, taken before TCRalphabeta/CD19-depleted stem cell transplant. These receptor sequences come from a boy aged 2 to 10 with acute lymphoblastic leukemia, due to receive a stem cell transplant. CDR3s include the opening cysteine and the closing phenylalanine or tryptophan.

V,J,length,CDR3
TRBV5-6,TRBJ2-1,14,CASSLLALYNEQFF
TRBV20-1,TRBJ2-1,16,CSARDQTASSYNEQFF
TRBV6-5,TRBJ2-7,16,CASSYSPRGLGGEQYF
TRBV20-1,TRBJ2-2,15,CSAMGRTGGNGELFF
TRBV14,TRBJ2-5,19,CASSPLLGRGGLRLETQYF
TRBV2,TRBJ2-5,11,CASAESGTQYF
TRBV20-1,TRBJ2-1,18,CSARDYTSGGGALREQFF
TRBV29-1,TRBJ1-1,13,CSVLGGHDTEAFF
TRBV7-9,TRBJ2-1,14,CASSYSPTNNEQFF
TRBV5-1,TRBJ2-2,15,CASNKGAGGTGELFF
TRBV5-4,TRBJ2-7,16,CASSAATSGAQTGQYF
TRBV29-1,TRBJ2-3,14,CSVEGQGVTDTQYF
TRBV6-2/TRBV6-3,TRBJ2-5,16,CASSYSISTGPETQYF
TRBV7-2,TRBJ2-1,18,CASSLWLAGGSSYNEQFF
TRBV7-2,TRBJ1-4,15,CASSLMVATNEKLFF
TRBV7-2,TRBJ2-4,12,CASSLVIDIQYF
TRBV3-1,TRBJ2-1,14,CASSQEEVKEKQFF
TRBV12-3/TRBV12-4,TRBJ2-1,13,CASSLTFDGAPLF